One T cell receptor (beta chain) is described in this entry. This sample is drawn from a study of blood T cell repertoires in COVID-19. Study at large: Acute-phase and convalescent COVID-19 samples originated in the United States, Italy and Spain.

Study processing details: Estimates of nucleated cell counts were drawn from the amplification of reference gene primers. The method was immunoSEQ multiplex PCR; TCRdb's version includes in-frame clones alone and lacks a portion of them. For V, J and clone size, that table is used; D and trimming come from the DNA. The sample records approximately 500,000 clones, approximately 87% being singletons. Everyone who took part was 18 to 89 years old, and they came from about two dozen US areas. Each participant's cohort was designated according to participant-reported clinical history. Germline CDR1 GTSNPN, CDR2 SVGIG (reference sequence). The CDR3 runs to 13 residues. V was trimmed by 2 bases and J by 5 bases, leaving 12 bases between them.

The specimen sequenced was PBMCs or T cells enriched from blood (not recorded which). The chain combines TRBV30 with TRBJ1-2; maybe TRBD1 (5 bases). This receptor was identified in a woman aged 40 to 55 who had recovered from COVID-19. The chain's CDR3 is CAWSTGGWYGYTF. In nucleotides, the CDR3 is TGTGCCTGGAGTACAGGAGGGTGGTATGGCTACACCTTC.